The rows below give T cell receptor beta chains drawn from one sample of a study of control samples from healthy donors and cancer patients. The method was immunoSEQ multiplex PCR; TCRdb's version includes in-frame clones alone and lacks a portion of them. The sample carries about 180,000 clones, around 89% recorded once. The sample was blood. These receptors originate from a woman aged 50 to 60 in good health. The CDR3 runs from the conserved cysteine through the conserved F or W. Fields, in order: clone size, V gene, D gene, J gene, CDR3 DNA, CDR3 protein. D genes are given only for firm matches. The size of a clone is reported for some rows only, either as once, few or many, or as a class for expanded clones.

-	TRBV6-6	-	TRBJ1-6	TGTGCCAGCAGTAACAGGGTGGAACGGTCACCCCTCCACTTT	CASSNRVERSPLHF
-	TRBV24-1	-	TRBJ2-5	TGTGCCACCAGTTCACCTCAACCCGGGGAAGAGACCCAGTACTTC	CATSSPQPGEETQYF
-	TRBV4-2	-	TRBJ2-1	TGTGCCAGCCCCCAAGATCGGGCACCTTACAATGAGCAGTTCTTC	CASPQDRAPYNEQFF
-	TRBV7-9	-	TRBJ1-2	TGTGCCAGCAGCTTAAAGGGCCCCTATGGCTACACCTTC	CASSLKGPYGYTF
once	TRBV6-2/TRBV6-3	TRBD1	TRBJ1-5	TGTGCCAGCAGTTGGACAGGGAGGGCAAAAAAGACCCAGCATTTT	CASSWTGRAKKTQHF
-	TRBV6-7	-	TRBJ2-3	TGTGCCAGCAGACAGATAGGGAATTCTCACACAGATACGCAGTATTTT	CASRQIGNSHTDTQYF
-	TRBV4-2	-	TRBJ2-7	TGTGCCAGCAGCCAAGGCGGCAGGGCCTACGAGCAGTACTTC	CASSQGGRAYEQYF
-	TRBV29-1	-	TRBJ1-3	TGCAGCGTTGTACCGGGATCTGGAAACACCATATATTTT	CSVVPGSGNTIYF
-	TRBV9	-	TRBJ1-1	TGTGCCAGCAGCGTAGGGGGGATGAACACTGAAGCTTTCTTT	CASSVGGMNTEAFF
-	TRBV2	-	TRBJ1-2	TGTGCCAGCAGCCCCCTGGGACCCCGGGACGGAGACTTCTATGGCTACACCTTC	CASSPLGPRDGDFYGYTF
-	TRBV27	-	TRBJ1-2	TGTGCCAGCAGTGCCTCCGCCGACAGCCGCGTGTTCTATGGCTACACCTTC	CASSASADSRVFYGYTF
-	TRBV27	TRBD2	TRBJ2-5	TGTGCCAGCAGTTGGCAGCGGGGCTACCAAGAGACCCAGTACTTC	CASSWQRGYQETQYF
-	TRBV28	TRBD1	TRBJ2-5	TGTGCCAGCAGACCCGGGACAGGGCAAGAGACCCAGTACTTC	CASRPGTGQETQYF
-	TRBV19	TRBD1	TRBJ1-2	TGTGCCAGCATCGGACAGGCTTATGGGAGCTATGGCTACACCTTC	CASIGQAYGSYGYTF
-	TRBV27	TRBD1	TRBJ2-7	TGTGCCAGCCGGACAGGGGGGGACTACGAGCAGTACTTC	CASRTGGDYEQYF
-	TRBV6-2/TRBV6-3	TRBD1	TRBJ2-7	TGTGCCAGCAGTTCCGAACGACAGGGGGGATACGAGCAGTACTTC	CASSSERQGGYEQYF
-	TRBV5-1	-	TRBJ2-5	TGCGCCAGCAGCTTGGCCCCGGGACGAGAAGAGACCCAGTACTTC	CASSLAPGREETQYF
-	TRBV3-1/TRBV3-2	-	TRBJ2-2	TGTGCCAGCAGCCAACGGAGCGGGCTGAGCACCGGGGAGCTGTTTTTT	CASSQRSGLSTGELFF
-	TRBV5-6	-	TRBJ1-2	TGTGCCAGTGGTCTGGGCTCGAACTATGGCTACACCTTC	CASGLGSNYGYTF
-	TRBV5-1	TRBD2	TRBJ2-5	TGCGCCAGCAGCCGAGTTCGGGGGGTTGGAGAGACCCAGTACTTC	CASSRVRGVGETQYF
-	TRBV9	-	TRBJ1-3	TGTGCCAGCAGCGTAACCCCTAAGGACCCTGGAAACACCATATATTTT	CASSVTPKDPGNTIYF
-	TRBV6-5	TRBD2	TRBJ2-7	TGTGCCACAAAGCGGGGGGTCTCCTACGAGCAGTACTTC	CATKRGVSYEQYF
-	TRBV28	-	TRBJ2-3	TGTGCCAGCAGTTCGGAAGGAACCACAGATACGCAGTATTTT	CASSSEGTTDTQYF
-	TRBV30	TRBD1	TRBJ1-2	TGTGCCTGGGGGACAGGGGTGGGCTATGGCTACACCTTC	CAWGTGVGYGYTF
-	TRBV6-5	-	TRBJ2-2	TGTGCCAGCACTCCCTCGGGCAGCTCGCGAGGGGAGCTGTTTTTT	CASTPSGSSRGELFF
-	TRBV9	-	TRBJ1-3	TGTGCCAGCAGCGCCTCACAGGAGATCTCTGGAAACACCATATATTTT	CASSASQEISGNTIYF
-	TRBV28	-	TRBJ1-4	TGTGCCAGCGGCTCCGGGAATGAAAAACTGTTTTTT	CASGSGNEKLFF
-	TRBV7-3	-	TRBJ2-7	TGTGCCAGCAGCTTAACCCCGTCGGACGAGCAGTACTTC	CASSLTPSDEQYF
-	TRBV10-3	-	TRBJ1-4	TGTGCCAGCCGAGAAACAGGGCTTGCAACTAATGAAAAACTGTTTTTT	CASRETGLATNEKLFF
-	TRBV6-2/TRBV6-3	-	TRBJ1-5	TGTGCCAGCAGTTCTCTCTCGGTCGGCCCGCCCCAGCATTTT	CASSSLSVGPPQHF
once	TRBV15	TRBD1	TRBJ2-7	TGTGCCACCAGCAGAGCGACCGGGACACGGACAGGGCAGTACTTC	CATSRATGTRTGQYF
-	TRBV3-1/TRBV3-2	-	TRBJ2-3	TGTGCCAGCAGCCAATGGGATGATACGCAGTATTTT	CASSQWDDTQYF
-	TRBV10-3	-	TRBJ2-3	TGTGCCATCAGTGAGTCGCCCGGGGCTAGCACAGATACGCAGTATTTT	CAISESPGASTDTQYF
-	TRBV18	-	TRBJ1-5	TGTGCCAGCTCACCACGTGCGGGTACAAATCAGCCCCAGCATTTT	CASSPRAGTNQPQHF
-	TRBV28	-	TRBJ2-7	TGTGCCAGCAGTTTCGGGTCGGCCGGAACCTACGAGCAGTACTTC	CASSFGSAGTYEQYF
-	TRBV28	-	TRBJ1-1	TGTGCCAGCAGTACGGGATCCATCGGCGCTTTCTTT	CASSTGSIGAFF
-	TRBV5-5	-	TRBJ2-3	TGTGCCAGCAGCTTTCAGGGGCGAGATACGCAGTATTTT	CASSFQGRDTQYF
-	TRBV3-1/TRBV3-2	-	TRBJ2-5	TGTGCCAGCAGCCAAGTTTGGATGCAAGAGACCCAGTACTTC	CASSQVWMQETQYF
once	TRBV30	TRBD1	TRBJ1-1	TGTGCCTGGAGTAGGGTCGACAGGGCGAACACTGAAGCTTTCTTT	CAWSRVDRANTEAFF
-	TRBV27	-	TRBJ1-5	TGTGCCAGCAGTTTAAGGTCCGGGCGGGGACAGCCCCAGCATTTT	CASSLRSGRGQPQHF
once	TRBV4-1	TRBD1	TRBJ1-1	TGCGCCAGCAGCCAAGTAAAGACAGGGGCTGGGGTGAACACTGAAGCTTTCTTT	CASSQVKTGAGVNTEAFF
-	TRBV5-1	-	TRBJ1-3	TGCGCCAGCAGCTTGTACCTGACGGGGTTGGGAAACACCATATATTTT	CASSLYLTGLGNTIYF
-	TRBV28	-	TRBJ1-1	TGTGCCAGCAGTGACGGGCAGGTTGGCATGAACACTGAAGCTTTCTTT	CASSDGQVGMNTEAFF